This TCR beta chain was identified during a study of vaccination and CD4 T cells after COVID-19. Background on the study: The control cultures got either a CEFX pool, an HIV-1 Nef pool, or no peptide at all.

The time point denotes: late sampling 161 to 241 days after vaccination in a few convalescent patients. Sample treatment: roughly ten-day PBMC culture with coronavirus spike peptide pools or control peptides (ViraFEST assay). ViraFEST grew antigen-specific T cells using peptide pools, then sequenced TCRs. The PCR-positive dates, March through December 2020, came before the US Alpha, Beta and Delta variants. For this clonotype: Its target is unknown.

Germline CDR1 reads DFQATT; CDR2 reads SNEGSKA (reference sequence). Trimming stripped 3 bases from V and 4 bases from J, with 15 bases between. The CDR3 is made up of 14 amino acids. Sequencing of cultured CD4+ T cell DNA used the Oncomine TCR Beta short-read assay. Cultured CD4+ T cells were the source of extracted genomic DNA. TCRdb processed the PCR reads anew with MiXCR; each CDR3 protein has one entry. The sample has tens of thousands of distinct CDR3 sequences, approximately 30% seen once. The receptor was derived from a human donor who had recovered from COVID-19. The chain is built from TRBV20-1 and TRBJ1-1; D may be TRBD1 (5 bases). Here the sequenced sample was CD4+ T cells from blood, cultured in vitro, taken about 7 months after SARS-CoV-2 vaccination. The CDR3 DNA sequence: TGCAGTGCTAGGGTGGGGGGTGGGAGCACTGAAGCTTTCTTT. Translating it yields CSARVGGGSTEAFF.